The next 22 T cell receptor beta chains were all read from a single sample in a study of cytomegalovirus exposure and HLA in healthy donors. Primers included in the PCR were 60 Vbeta and 13 Jbeta primers. Measured with immunoSEQ multiplex PCR; TCRdb has only the in-frame clones, and not every one. The profile covers roughly 93,000 clones, with just under 80% appearing a single time and less than 8% taken by the ten largest. The sample taken for sequencing was PBMCs. Receptors originate from a man in his thirties or forties in good health and CMV-seronegative.

V gene TRBV5-1 combines with J gene TRBJ2-5; 8 bases map to TRBD2. CDR3 length: 17 residues. CDR1 is SGHRS and CDR2 is YFSETQ in the germline V gene. Trimming at V came to 4 bases and at J to 7 bases, leaving 18 bases not matched to a gene. CDR3 sequence (DNA): TGCGCCAGCAGCCCGGACGGGACTAGTGCCCCCCGAGCGACCCAGTACTTC. This gives the protein CASSPDGTSAPRATQYF.

The V call is TRBV5-6, the J call TRBJ2-3; maybe TRBD2 (6 bases). The CDR3 is 15 amino acids. Germline-derived CDR1 and CDR2 are SGHDT and YYEEEE. V gave up 4 bases and J gave up 2 bases, with 14 bases separating them. CDR3 in amino acids: CASSPRLEYTDTQYF. CDR3 sequence (DNA): TGTGCCAGCAGCCCTCGACTAGAGTACACAGATACGCAGTATTTT.

V gene TRBV7-3 combines with J gene TRBJ2-1; TRBD2 matches at 8 bases. J gave up 4 bases and V 5 bases, and 7 bases lay outside the gene matches. The germline gives CDR1 SGHTA, CDR2 FQGTGA. The CDR3 consists of 15 residues. CDR3 sequence reads: CASSVVAGPYNEQFF. The CDR3 nucleotides are TGTGCCAGCAGCGTCGTAGCGGGGCCATACAATGAGCAGTTCTTC.

The chain recombines TRBV4-1 with TRBJ2-2; a weak D match, TRBD1 (5 bases). V was clipped by 1 base and J by 3 bases, with 9 bases between them. Germline assignment: CDR1 MGHRA and CDR2 YSYEKL. The CDR3 is made up of 15 amino acids. The CDR3 bases are TGCGCCAGCAGCCAAGGGGGCAGCTACACCGGGGAGCTGTTTTTT. Translation: CASSQGGSYTGELFF.

The V gene is TRBV5-1, the J gene TRBJ2-7, with 7 bases aligning to TRBD1. V lost 0 bases, J lost 3 bases, and 6 bases stayed unmatched. Germline V gives CDR1 SGHRS, CDR2 YFSETQ. The CDR3 covers 15 residues. The CDR3 sequence is CASSLVGTAHYEQYF. CDR3 in DNA: TGCGCCAGCAGCTTGGTCGGGACAGCTCACTACGAGCAGTACTTC.

This sequence joins TRBV5-1 and TRBJ1-1; possibly TRBD1 for D (6 bases). CDR1 and CDR2 from the germline V gene are SGHRS and YFSETQ. The CDR3 spans 15 residues. Trimming removed 4 bases from V and 5 bases from J, with 18 bases in between. The CDR3, as DNA: TGCGCCAGCAGCCGGATCCGGGGGGGGCGAACTGAAGCTTTCTTT. This translates into CASSRIRGGRTEAFF.

The chain combines TRBV2 with TRBJ2-3; TRBD2 is a possible D gene (5 bases). Trimming shortened V by 4 bases and J by 0 bases, and 8 bases separated the two germline ends. Germline assignment: CDR1 SNHLY and CDR2 FYNNEI. This CDR3 has 14 residues. The DNA for the CDR3 is TGTGCCAGCAGTGCTAGGAGGAGCACAGATACGCAGTATTTT. It codes for CASSARRSTDTQYF.

The genes are TRBV4-2 and TRBJ2-7; TRBD2 matches 9 bases. Germline values: CDR1 LGHNA, CDR2 YNFKEQ. The junction had 0 bases not matched to a gene; V was cut back by 0 bases and J by 0 bases. This CDR3 spans 15 amino acids. The CDR3 protein is CASSQERGGSYEQYF. The CDR3 region has the DNA TGTGCCAGCAGCCAAGAGCGGGGGGGCTCCTACGAGCAGTACTTC.

The chain carries TRBV29-1 and TRBJ2-7, with 10 bases that match TRBD2. The CDR3 is 14 residues long. Germline lookup yields CDR1 SQVTM and CDR2 ANQGSEA. V lost 6 bases, J lost 2 bases, and 7 bases stayed unmatched. CDR3: CSVASGGTTYEQYF. CDR3 DNA sequence: TGCAGCGTCGCTAGCGGGGGTACCACCTACGAGCAGTACTTC.

V usage is TRBV7-9 and J usage is TRBJ2-3; TRBD2 matches 13 bases. With V trimmed by 5 bases and J by 4 bases, 9 bases remained unmatched. The germline V gene encodes CDR1 SEHNR and CDR2 FQNEAQ (reference sequence). The CDR3 is 17 residues long. The CDR3 loop is CASSVLSGTSGADTQYF. The CDR3 DNA follows: TGTGCCAGCAGCGTTCTGTCCGGGACTAGCGGGGCAGATACGCAGTATTTT.

The chain recombines TRBV30 with TRBJ2-1; possible D gene TRBD1, 6 bases. V shed 3 bases and J shed 3 bases, with 12 bases lying between them. Germline V CDR1 and CDR2: GTSNPN, SVGIG (reference sequence). The CDR3 is made up of 14 amino acids. Here the CDR3 reads CAWSQGSFYNEQFF. CDR3 bases: TGTGCCTGGAGCCAGGGGAGCTTCTACAATGAGCAGTTCTTC.

The rearrangement uses TRBV30 and TRBJ2-7; the match to TRBD2 covers 11 bases. V was clipped by 3 bases and J by 7 bases; unmatched bases: 8. The CDR3 covers 14 residues. Germline V lookup: CDR1 GTSNPN, CDR2 SVGIG (reference sequence). The CDR3 DNA follows: TGTGCCTGGAGCTTACTAGCGGGAGCGGGGGAGCAGTACTTC. Translated: CAWSLLAGAGEQYF.

A few counts support this clone. V and J are TRBV5-6 and TRBJ1-3; D not resolved. Germline V CDR1 and CDR2: SGHDT, YYEEEE. Trimming cost V 3 bases and J 0 bases, with 7 bases left between them. CDR3 length: 14 amino acids. CDR3 in DNA: TGTGCCAGCAGCTCGGGTAACTCTGGAAACACCATATATTTT. Amino acids: CASSSGNSGNTIYF.

This sequence joins TRBV10-2 and TRBJ1-1; maybe TRBD1 (6 bases). The V gene's germline CDR1 is WSHSY and CDR2 SAAADI. This CDR3 contains 16 residues. The germline V and J ends were trimmed by 6 bases and 5 bases, with 22 bases remaining between them. CDR3 protein: CASRSWDQGPETEAFF. CDR3 bases: TGCGCCAGCAGATCCTGGGATCAGGGGCCGGAGACTGAAGCTTTCTTT.

The gene calls are TRBV6-6 and TRBJ1-1; 10 nucleotides agree with TRBD1. The CDR3 totals 15 residues. CDR1 and CDR2 (germline): MNHNY, SVGAGI (reference sequence). The V segment lost 6 bases and the J segment 4 bases; nucleotides outside the gene matches: 8. CDR3 sequence: CASSWTGGQSTEAFF. Written as DNA, the CDR3 is TGTGCCAGCAGCTGGACAGGGGGGCAGAGCACTGAAGCTTTCTTT.

This clone was recorded once. V gene TRBV5-1 combines with J gene TRBJ1-6, with D unclear. This CDR3 region has 12 residues. Germline lookup yields CDR1 SGHRS and CDR2 YFSETQ. Trimming took off 7 bases at V and 7 bases at J, with 9 bases between the two ends. CDR3 DNA sequence: TGCGCCAGCCGACAAGCCAATTCACCCCTCCACTTT. Its protein product is CASRQANSPLHF.

This clone was seen a few times. V usage is TRBV30 and J usage is TRBJ2-4; 7 bases map to TRBD2. Germline CDR1 is GTSNPN and CDR2 is SVGIG (reference sequence). The CDR3 has 16 amino acids. J gave up 1 base and V 4 bases, and 10 bases lay outside the gene matches. For the CDR3, the DNA is TGTGCCTGGACCGGGGGGAGGCTCAAGGCCAAAAACATTCAGTACTTC. Its translation: CAWTGGRLKAKNIQYF. The complete variable domain, with remaining parts taken from reference TRBV30 and TRBJ2-4, reads SQTIHQWPATLVQPVGSPLSLECTVEGTSNPNLYWYRQAAGRGLQLLFYSVGIGQISSEVPQNLSASRPQDRQFILSSKKLLLSDSGFYLCAWTGGRLKAKNIQYFGAGTRLSVL.

The rearrangement joins TRBV7-9 to TRBJ2-5, with 11 bases fitting TRBD1. The ends lost 10 bases at V and 5 bases at J; junction bases unmatched: 12. Looked up from germline, CDR1 is SEHNR and CDR2 is FQNEAQ (reference sequence). This CDR3 spans 15 amino acids. CDR3 in DNA: TGTGCCATAGCACTTAGGACAGGGGGCGGGGAGACCCAGTACTTC. Translation: CAIALRTGGGETQYF.

The J gene is TRBJ2-3, the V gene TRBV4-2; 10 bases agree with TRBD1. Germline V gene lookup returns CDR1 LGHNA and CDR2 YNFKEQ. CDR3 length equals 18 residues. V was pared by 1 base and J by 0 bases, with 7 bases of the junction left unmatched. The CDR3 DNA follows: TGTGCCAGCAGCCAAGCTTATGGGACAGGGGACAGCACAGATACGCAGTATTTT. Translated, it gives CASSQAYGTGDSTDTQYF.

The rearrangement links TRBV5-4 to TRBJ1-3; D is ambiguous. Per germline, CDR1 SGHNT and CDR2 YYREEE (reference sequence). This CDR3 spans 14 amino acids. V lost 1 base and J 4 bases, leaving 9 bases between the germline ends. CDR3 in DNA: TGTGCCAGCAGCTTGTGGAGGGCCGGAAACACCATATATTTT. Translating gives CASSLWRAGNTIYF. The entire variable domain, with the rest obtained from reference TRBV5-4 and TRBJ1-3, is as follows: ETGVTQSPTHLIKTRGQQVTLRCSSQSGHNTVSWYQQALGQGPQFIFQYYREEENGRGNFPPRFSGLQFPNYSSELNVNALELDDSALYLCASSLWRAGNTIYFGEGSWLTVV.

The chain combines TRBV5-6 with TRBJ2-3, with 8 nucleotides matching TRBD1. The germline CDR1 and CDR2 sequences are SGHDT and YYEEEE. The CDR3 is 13 residues long. Trimming removed 4 bases from V and 6 bases from J; junction bases left unmatched: 4. DNA of the CDR3: TGTGCCAGCAGCCGACGACAGGGGGATACGCAGTATTTT. Protein product: CASSRRQGDTQYF. Based on the CDR3 plus reference TRBV5-6 and TRBJ2-3, the full variable domain is DAGVTQSPTHLIKTRGQQVTLRCSPKSGHDTVSWYQQALGQGPQFIFQYYEEEERQRGNFPDRFSGHQFPNYSSELNVNALLLGDSALYLCASSRRQGDTQYFGPGTRLTVL.

The rearrangement uses TRBV10-2 and TRBJ2-5; 10 bases agree with TRBD2. V was clipped by 2 bases and J by 5 bases; unmatched bases: 5. The length of the CDR3 is 15 residues. Germline assignment: CDR1 WSHSY and CDR2 SAAADI. The CDR3 bases are TGCGCCAGCAGTGAGGTTAGCGGGGGGCTCGAGACCCAGTACTTC. Its translation is CASSEVSGGLETQYF.